This entry features one T cell receptor beta chain sequence. The antigen remains unidentified. Losses at the gene ends were 0 bases for V and 3 bases for J; bases not matched to a gene: 6. The CDR3 is 16 residues long. Germline loops: CDR1 SGHRS, CDR2 YFSETQ. Every patient was affected by relapse after autologous stem cell transplantation, while exposure to brentuximab vedotin was not uniform. Patients reached a best response of complete response, partial response or progressive disease. Some clones are missing from TCRdb's copy, which holds only in-frame ones; the method was immunoSEQ multiplex PCR. Counted here are 70,000 to 85,000 clones, approximately 94% occurring once; the ten biggest clones make up about 7.6%. This entry belongs to a study of PD-1 blockade in classical Hodgkin lymphoma. Whole-study results and caveats: By C4D1 there was a significant rise in CD4+ TCR diversity but not in CD8+ TCR diversity.

The source is a human donor with classical Hodgkin lymphoma. The chain couples TRBV5-1 to TRBJ2-7, with 10 bases matching TRBD1. The source was peripheral blood mononuclear cells (PBMCs), collected at baseline. The CDR3 DNA is TGCGCCAGCAGCTTGGCCGGGGGGACAGGGGACTACGAGCAGTACTTC. It codes for CASSLAGGTGDYEQYF.